This TCR beta chain was captured in a study of blood T cell repertoires in COVID-19. The participants were between roughly 18 and 100 years old and came from under 25 US areas. Participants reported their clinical history, and cohort assignment relied on those reports. Recovered status applied to Cohort 3 donors who had two consecutive negative PCRs. It also applied to those with clearance or with symptom resolution. The CDR3 length is 15 residues. Trimming removed 2 bases from V and 1 base from J; junction bases left unmatched: 0. From germline, CDR1 is MNHEY and CDR2 SVGAGI. In the original processing: From reference gene primer amplification, estimates of nucleated cell counts were derived. Clones were sequenced by immunoSEQ multiplex PCR, and TCRdb holds only the in-frame ones, with some missing. The D gene and trimming were derived from the DNA, and the V and J assignments and clone size from that table. The sample lists over 150,000 clones, roughly 87% seen once, with more than 6.5% in the top ten.

Sequenced input: PBMCs or T cells enriched from blood (not recorded which). The TCR was taken from a woman aged 45-65 years who had recovered from COVID-19. This chain joins TRBV6-5 and TRBJ1-1; 11 bases are shared with TRBD1. Written as DNA, the CDR3 is TGTGCCAGCAGTTACGGACAGGGGGCGAACACTGAAGCTTTCTTT. Translating it yields CASSYGQGANTEAFF.